The 10 T cell receptor beta chains reported below all come from one sample, sequenced in a study of T cells in Graves' hyperthyroidism and ophthalmopathy. Amplified regions were TCR beta CDR3 sequences from RNA transcripts. The TCR CDR3 was amplified in a first-round RT-PCR using the HTBI primer set. TCRdb used MiXCR to reprocess the multiplex PCR reads, holding one entry per CDR3 protein. The table has about 540,000 distinct CDR3 sequences, under 60% seen once. Sequenced: peripheral blood or thyroid tissue (not recorded which). These receptors originate from a woman aged 18-30 years with Graves' hyperthyroidism.

This clonotype was counted at least ten times. This chain connects TRBV7-9 to TRBJ1-1; D is unclear. Germline V gene lookup returns CDR1 SEHNR and CDR2 FQNEAQ (reference sequence). This CDR3 has 14 amino acids. V was clipped by 1 base and J by 6 bases, with 12 bases between them. The CDR3 sequence: CASSLDYSPAEAFF. The CDR3 DNA is TGTGCCAGCAGCTTAGACTACAGTCCGGCTGAAGCTTTCTTT.

Ten or more counts support this clonotype. The genes are TRBV12-3 or TRBV12-4 and TRBJ1-1; D remains ambiguous. V lost 6 bases to trimming and J lost 1 base, with 18 bases between them. This CDR3 comprises 16 residues. CDR3 DNA sequence: TGTGCCAGCAGCCGGTTGGCTAACCGGGGGAACACTGAAGCTTTCTTT. This encodes CASSRLANRGNTEAFF.

This clonotype was observed many times. The chain uses TRBV12-5 and TRBJ1-1; no clear D. CDR1 is LGHNT, CDR2 FRNRAP, per germline. The CDR3 sequence is 14 residues long. Trimming cost V 2 bases and J 5 bases, with 12 bases left between them. This CDR3 reads CASGLPPDGTEAFF. In DNA, the CDR3 is TGTGCTAGTGGTTTGCCTCCGGACGGAACTGAAGCTTTCTTT.

The J gene is TRBJ1-1, the V gene TRBV2; possible D gene TRBD1, 6 bases. The CDR3 consists of 14 residues. Germline V gene lookup returns CDR1 SNHLY and CDR2 FYNNEI. The V end lost 6 bases, the J end lost 1 base, and 12 bases lay between the germline ends. The CDR3 region has the DNA TGTGCCAGCAGGGACAGCCTGGGGAACACTGAAGCTTTCTTT. This translates into CASRDSLGNTEAFF.

In this sample, this clonotype turned up a few times. The chain couples TRBV20-1 to TRBJ2-1; D not certain. Germline lookup yields CDR1 DFQATT and CDR2 SNEGSKA (reference sequence). With 3 bases removed from V and 7 bases from J, the gap between germline ends came to 10 bases. CDR3 length: 12 amino acids. CDR3: CSASGTPNEQFF. CDR3 coding DNA: TGCAGTGCTAGTGGAACGCCTAATGAGCAGTTCTTC.

J is TRBJ2-7 and V is TRBV28; the match to TRBD2 covers 8 bases. With V trimmed by 6 bases and J by 9 bases, 13 bases remained unmatched. The germline V gene has CDR1 MDHEN and CDR2 SYDVKM. This CDR3 spans 14 amino acids. The CDR3: CASRIAGLADGQYF. DNA of the CDR3: TGTGCCAGCAGGATAGCGGGATTGGCCGACGGGCAGTACTTC.

The table lists this clonotype with a few counts. This rearrangement joins TRBV5-6 to TRBJ2-2, with D unclear. This CDR3 spans 13 amino acids. The V end was cut by 5 bases, the J end by 4 bases, with 9 bases between. CDR1 SGHDT and CDR2 YYEEEE come from the germline V gene. The chain's CDR3 is CASRLDRTGELFF. In nucleotides, the CDR3 is TGTGCCAGCAGATTAGACCGCACCGGGGAGCTGTTTTTT.

This clonotype was picked up many times. The chain employs TRBV7-2 and TRBJ1-6; 10 bases fit TRBD1. Germline loops: CDR1 SGHTA, CDR2 FQGNSA. Losses at the gene ends were 3 bases for V and 7 bases for J; bases not matched to a gene: 3. This CDR3 spans 15 amino acids. CDR3 bases: TGTGCCAGCAGCTTTCTGGGACAGGGGAATTCACCCCTCCACTTT. The encoded protein is CASSFLGQGNSPLHF.

This clonotype was picked up many times. The chain joins TRBV5-8 to TRBJ1-5, with D perhaps TRBD1 (5 bases). The CDR3 contains 16 residues. The germline V gene has CDR1 SGHTS and CDR2 YDEGEE. Trimming took 0 bases from V and 6 from J, leaving 16 bases between them. The CDR3 here is CASSLEGPPVPQPQHF. CDR3 DNA sequence: TGTGCCAGCAGCTTGGAGGGACCCCCTGTCCCTCAGCCCCAGCATTTT.

This clonotype was seen many times. This chain connects TRBV7-3 to TRBJ2-7; D is ambiguous. Per germline, CDR1 SGHTA and CDR2 FQGTGA. V shed 1 base and J shed 7 bases, with 14 bases lying between them. The CDR3 is 14 residues long. This CDR3 is CASSLSVRNTEQYF. The CDR3 DNA reads TGTGCCAGCAGCTTAAGTGTCCGCAATACAGAGCAGTACTTC.